The subject of this entry is one T cell receptor (beta chain). This receptor's antigen is unknown. Base qualities were left out, and no much larger clone turns up one base away. This sample is part of a study of OX40 agonist ivuxolimab in advanced cancers. Study-wide context: Ivuxolimab was a fully human IgG2 agonistic monoclonal antibody targeting the costimulatory receptor OX40 (CD134). Intravenous ivuxolimab was administered to patients every 2 weeks at six dose levels: 0.01, 0.1, 0.3, 1.5, 3 and 10 mg/kg. Of the approximately 54 dose-escalation patients, hepatocellular carcinoma was present in approximately 20, melanoma in around 15, renal cell carcinoma in 9 and head and neck cancer in 9. The dose-escalation cohort was 82.7% male with a mean age of about 65 years, ranging from roughly 20 to 80. Prior anti-PD-1, anti-PD-L1 or anti-CTLA-4 therapy was permitted, and approximately 42% of dose-escalation patients had received checkpoint inhibitors. Three dose-escalation patients achieved partial responses, one with hepatocellular carcinoma and two with cutaneous melanoma. The purpose of peripheral TCRbeta sequencing was to test whether ivuxolimab changed TCR sequence diversity and led to clonal T-cell expansion. The paper covers the monotherapy dose-escalation part of the phase I ivuxolimab trial, which included N = 52 patients.

The trial excluded patients who had a history of autoimmune disease or who were on systemic immunosuppression. Peripheral blood for TCR sequencing was collected from all dose cohorts at baseline, on cycle 4 day 1, and on cycle 7 day 1. The samples were taken from a phase I, first-in-human, multicenter, open-label dose-escalation trial of ivuxolimab. Adults with locally advanced or metastatic melanoma, renal cell, hepatocellular, or head and neck squamous cell carcinoma were enrolled in the trial. Before TCR sequencing, CD4+ and CD8+ T cells were separately sorted from peripheral blood. Study-level results and caveats: In partial responders in the 0.1-3.0 mg/kg groups, normalized peripheral clonal expansion was found to be among the lowest, especially among CD8+ T cells. On average, CD8+ T cells showed more expanded clones than CD4+ T cells after ivuxolimab. Which antigens the clonally expanded peripheral T cells were specific for was not determined. Low levels of normalized T-cell clonal expansion were also seen in some patients who did not respond. At doses of 0.1 to 3.0 mg/kg, clonal expansion of both CD4+ and CD8+ blood T cells was observed from baseline to week 6.

Genomic DNA was isolated from the sorted cells so that the TCRbeta CDR3 region could be sequenced. The immunoSEQ Assay was used to sequence the TCRbeta CDR3 regions. The table comes from immuneACCESS by way of TCRdb, which keeps in-frame sequences with V and J called. Part of the clones is missing from these tables; in studies checked, under half for an unresolved V gene and the rest for unknown reasons. This sample is represented by about 57,000 clones; more than 80% of them were singletons. The top ten clonotypes cover roughly 3.3% of the sample. The source was CD4+ or CD8+ T cells sorted from blood, collected in a trial of the OX40 agonist ivuxolimab. The source of this sequence is an adult with an advanced solid tumor such as melanoma, head and neck, liver or kidney cancer.

This receptor carries the CDR3 CASSLLSDQGSYGYTF. The nucleotide sequence reads TGCGCCAGCAGCTTGTTAAGCGACCAGGGGAGCTATGGCTACACCTTC. The sequence is built from TRBV5-1 and TRBJ1-2; a weak D assignment points to TRBD1 (6 bases agree). Taken from cysteine to phenylalanine, the CDR3 has 16 residues. Just the 48-base CDR3 DNA is kept, in frame starting at base 1. V lost 1 base and J lost 4 bases; the stretch between them is 17 bases long. Based on the germline V gene, the CDR1 and CDR2 sequences are SGHRS and YFSETQ.